This T cell receptor (beta chain) was obtained from a study of beta chain features in type 1 diabetes (dated by TCRdb to the late 2010s). The study in broad terms: Mean age, gender distribution, total cell number and subset yield did not differ between patients and healthy donors. The study compared the TCRB repertoires of sorted circulating CD4+ T cell subsets in recently diagnosed type 1 diabetes patients with those in matched healthy donors. A total of just under 110,000,000 sorted cells were examined across all samples, and RNA yield correlated strongly with the number of cells per subset. Regulatory and stem cell-like memory subsets were isolated from only 8 patients and 8 healthy donors, whereas naive and central memory subsets came from all 28 donors.

Summary of the overall study and its limitations: PCR may preferentially amplify shorter templates, but because patient and control samples were amplified and corrected together, any resulting skew would affect both groups equally. Because cDNA was sequenced instead of genomic DNA, highly expressing activated cells could be over-represented, though the groups showed no difference in activation or CD3 levels. A moderate but significant shortening of TCRB CDR3 length was observed in type 1 diabetes patients in all four CD4+ subsets. Patients with type 1 diabetes made fewer insertions and deleted more nucleotides at VDJ recombination sites, implying thymic rearrangement abnormalities. HLA sub-analyses involved small numbers of individuals, so any influence of HLA type on TCRB rearrangement remained unresolved. Naive, central memory and regulatory TCRB repertoires appeared to be more alike among patients than among healthy donors.

On this clone: Its specific antigen is unknown. No much larger clone is present one base from it, and per-base qualities are unavailable.

The High Capacity cDNA Reverse Transcription Kit was used to reverse transcribe all of the isolated RNA, meaning that expressed TCRB transcripts were what got sequenced. Naive, central memory and regulatory T cell samples underwent deep immunoSEQ sequencing, averaging roughly 3.5 million total reads per sample. After sorted cells were lysed in RLT buffer, RNA was extracted with DNase-treated RNeasy Micro or Mini kits, with the choice depending on cell number. Each cell subset was processed separately to prevent cross-contamination, with patient and healthy donor samples processed together. Using the immunoSEQ multiplex PCR, TCRB sequences were amplified from cDNA into 87-bp fragments spanning the CDR3 region. The amplicons were sequenced using the Illumina HiSeq platform. Per the original workflow: Synthetic template baselines were used to correct PCR bias computationally, reads within Hamming distance 2 were collapsed, and singletons that could not be merged were discarded. Reads were aligned against IMGT so that V, D and J genes, CDR3 length and insertions or deletions at six rearrangement sites could be assigned. Within each subset, clonotype counts were normalized to sorted cell number, after which true diversity and Gini coefficients were computed with the tcR R package. The overlap coefficient, calculated on TCRB nucleotide sequences, was used to measure repertoire sharing. As a proxy for the pre-selection repertoire, out-of-frame TCRB sequences from naive cells were analyzed. TCRdb carries this immuneACCESS record with in-frame sequences only. Its versions omit some clonotypes, under half of them owing to an unresolved V gene in the studies checked, with the rest unexplained. The D gene and trimming were derived from the DNA, and the V and J assignments and clone size from that table. Present in this sample are hundreds of thousands of clones, around 12% of which were seen just once. 0.017% of the sample is taken by the ten largest.

From its cysteine to its phenylalanine, the CDR3 spans 15 amino acids. Only the CDR3 part of the read is kept: 45 bases, read in frame from the first base. Based on the germline V gene (reference sequence), the CDR1 and CDR2 sequences are SEHNR and FQNEAQ. For this chain, trimming is 5 bases at the V end and 4 bases at the J end, and the number of junction bases without a gene match is 10. From each donor, a single peripheral blood sample of about 110 mL on average was drawn into heparinised tubes. A BD FACSAria II and a panel including CD45RO, CCR7, CD25, CD127, CD95 and CD27 were used to sort naive, central memory, regulatory and stem cell-like memory CD4+ T cells. All sorted populations exceeded 98% purity. Right away, PBMCs were isolated by Lymphoprep density gradient centrifugation and were stained directly, with no culture step. Samples were stained and sorted in pairs, with one healthy donor and one patient per experiment, so that batch effects were minimized.

The source of this sequence is a man younger than 35 in good health. Sequenced input: naive CD4+ T cells from blood. The sample's cell subset or site label, decoded: true naive CD4+ T cells. The chain is made from TRBV7-9 and TRBJ1-2, with TRBD1 identical over 7 junction bases. For the CDR3, the sequence is CASSDSTGMSYGYTF. The DNA is as follows: TGTGCCAGCAGCGATTCGACAGGGATGAGCTATGGCTACACCTTC.